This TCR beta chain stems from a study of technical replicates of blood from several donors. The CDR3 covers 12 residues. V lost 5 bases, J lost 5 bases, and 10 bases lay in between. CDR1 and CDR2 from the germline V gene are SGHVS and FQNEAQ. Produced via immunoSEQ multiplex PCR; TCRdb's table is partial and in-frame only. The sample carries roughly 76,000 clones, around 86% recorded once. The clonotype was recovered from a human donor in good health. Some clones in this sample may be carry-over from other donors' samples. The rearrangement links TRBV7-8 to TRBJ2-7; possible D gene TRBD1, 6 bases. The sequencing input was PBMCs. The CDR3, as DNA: TGTGCCAGCAGCACCGACAGGAACGAGCAGTACTTC. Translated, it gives CASSTDRNEQYF.